Below are 20 T cell receptor beta chains sequenced from a single sample in a study of CD8+ T cells in alopecia areata. Documented treatment: oral pan-JAK inhibitor, 5-10 mg twice daily. The authors extracted RNA and reverse transcribed it into cDNA as the sequencing template. Data came from immunoSEQ multiplex PCR; TCRdb stores just in-frame clones and leaves some out. The sample contains about 270,000 clones, about 62% of which appear only once. Sequences were derived from CD4+ T cells sorted from blood, sampled around week 54, from a patient treated with tofacitinib. These receptors all come from a human donor with alopecia areata.

This rearrangement joins TRBV29-1 to TRBJ1-2; tentatively, D is TRBD1 (5 bases). The CDR3 has 11 residues. CDR1 and CDR2 from the germline V gene are SQVTM and ANQGSEA. The germline V and J ends were trimmed by 4 bases and 6 bases, with 9 bases remaining between them. CDR3 in amino acids: CSVAGNNGYTF. CDR3 coding DNA: TGCAGCGTTGCAGGGAATAATGGCTACACCTTC.

This clone showed up just once. The gene calls are TRBV30 and TRBJ2-7; D gene unclear. Germline CDR1 GTSNPN, CDR2 SVGIG (reference sequence). With 0 bases removed from V and 4 bases from J, the gap between germline ends came to 7 bases. The CDR3 is 12 residues long. CDR3 nucleotide sequence: TGTGCCTGGAGTGTAAACTTTTACGAGCAGTACTTC. Amino acid sequence: CAWSVNFYEQYF.

The table lists this clone with a few counts. The chain carries TRBV7-9 and TRBJ2-1; maybe TRBD2 (6 bases). This CDR3 contains 15 residues. Germline CDR1 reads SEHNR; CDR2 reads FQNEAQ (reference sequence). V was pared by 5 bases and J by 0 bases, with 11 bases between. The CDR3 sequence: CASSGDSSSYNEQFF. The DNA of the CDR3 is TGTGCCAGCAGCGGGGACTCCAGCTCCTACAATGAGCAGTTCTTC. The full variable domain, rest sourced from reference TRBV7-9 and TRBJ2-1, is DTGVSQNPRHKITKRGQNVTFRCDPISEHNRLYWYRQTLGQGPEFLTYFQNEAQLEKSRLLSDRFSAERPKGSFSTLEIQRTEQGDSAMYLCASSGDSSSYNEQFFGPGTRLTVL.

The CDR3 sequence: CSVERINEAFF. CDR3 DNA sequence: TGCAGCGTTGAACGGATAAATGAAGCTTTCTTT. V usage is TRBV29-1 and J usage is TRBJ1-1, with D unresolved. V was cut by 2 bases and J by 7 bases, with 8 bases left in between. This CDR3 is 11 amino acids long. CDR1 and CDR2 from the germline V gene are SQVTM and ANQGSEA.

The sample holds a few counts of this clone. The gene calls are TRBV2 and TRBJ2-3; 11 positions agree with TRBD2. The V gene end was trimmed by 11 bases and the J gene end by 0 bases; junction bases not matched to a gene: 7. The germline CDR1 and CDR2 sequences are SNHLY and FYNNEI. The CDR3 totals 15 residues. This CDR3 is CAGMGLAVSTDTQYF. CDR3 bases: TGTGCCGGTATGGGACTAGCGGTGAGCACAGATACGCAGTATTTT.

This rearrangement joins TRBV10-3 to TRBJ2-7; 9 bases line up with TRBD2. CDR1 and CDR2 from the germline V gene are ENHRY and SYGVKD. The CDR3 spans 14 residues. After removal of 10 bases from V and 3 bases from J, the junction contained 10 bases not matched to a gene. The CDR3 protein is CATGRERGVYEQYF. In DNA, the CDR3 is TGTGCCACCGGACGGGAGCGGGGGGTCTACGAGCAGTACTTC.

J is TRBJ1-2 and V is TRBV2; D gene ambiguous. Germline V gene sequence: CDR1 SNHLY, CDR2 FYNNEI. Trimming pared 0 bases from V and 2 bases from J, leaving 7 bases between. The CDR3 spans 14 residues. CDR3 sequence reads: CASSEAELNYGYTF. CDR3 in DNA: TGTGCCAGCAGTGAAGCGGAGTTGAACTATGGCTACACCTTC.

This clone was found a few times. The chain employs TRBV5-1 and TRBJ1-5, with a possible D match to TRBD1 (5 bases). V lost 5 bases and J lost 0, with 9 bases in between. This CDR3 has 14 amino acids. The germline gives CDR1 SGHRS, CDR2 YFSETQ. CDR3 region: CASRRDPSNQPQHF. The DNA of the CDR3 is TGCGCCAGCAGGAGGGACCCTAGCAATCAGCCCCAGCATTTT.

This clone was seen just once. In DNA, the CDR3 is TGTGCCAGCAGTGAGATAGGGCCTGCCACAGATACGCAGTATTTT. It is translated as CASSEIGPATDTQYF. This rearrangement joins TRBV2 to TRBJ2-3; D gene ambiguous. V shed 3 bases and J shed 2 bases, with 12 bases lying between them. CDR1 is SNHLY, CDR2 FYNNEI, per germline. The CDR3 is 15 amino acids.

This chain joins TRBV10-2 and TRBJ2-5; D is unclear. From germline, CDR1 is WSHSY and CDR2 SAAADI. CDR3 size: 13 residues. V lost 7 bases and J lost 3, with 12 bases in between. CDR3 coding DNA: TGCGCCAGCAAACCAGACGGAAAAGAGACCCAGTACTTC. It codes for CASKPDGKETQYF.

This clone was detected only once. The V call is TRBV14, the J call TRBJ2-7; no clear D gene. Trimming left V 6 bases short and J 1 base short, with 1 base between. Germline V gene data show CDR1 as SGHDN and CDR2 as FVKESK. CDR3 size: 10 residues. The CDR3 sequence: CASRSYEQYF. DNA for the CDR3: TGTGCCAGCAGGTCCTACGAGCAGTACTTC.

This chain connects TRBV30 to TRBJ2-1, with D unclear. Germline V gives CDR1 GTSNPN, CDR2 SVGIG (reference sequence). The CDR3 is 10 amino acids. V was cut by 5 bases and J by 7 bases, with 6 bases left in between. CDR3 sequence (DNA): TGTGCCTGGGGAAGGAATGAGCAGTTCTTC. Amino acid sequence: CAWGRNEQFF.

This clone showed up just a few times. Sequence at one end of the junction differs from germline and may be a read error. Other DNA sequences of this sample code for an identical CDR3. The gene calls are TRBV29-1 and TRBJ2-3; D perhaps matches TRBD1 (8 bases). This CDR3 contains 15 residues. Germline V lookup: CDR1 SQVTM, CDR2 ANQGSEA. The CDR3 here is CSVEDRGLSTDTQYF. CDR3 nucleotides: TGCAGCGTCGAAGACAGGGGACTAAGCACAGATACGCAGTATTTT.

The rearrangement joins TRBV30 to TRBJ2-1; D is possibly TRBD1 (6 bases). V was shortened by 8 bases and J by 2 bases, with 16 bases between the two germline ends. The CDR3 is 14 amino acids. Germline lookup yields CDR1 GTSNPN and CDR2 SVGIG (reference sequence). CDR3: CAQRTGLTYNEQFF. CDR3 in DNA: TGTGCCCAGAGAACAGGGTTGACCTACAATGAGCAGTTCTTC.

The V call is TRBV5-1, the J call TRBJ2-3, with 7 bases aligning to TRBD1. The V segment lost 0 bases and the J segment 5 bases; nucleotides outside the gene matches: 3. Germline-derived CDR1 and CDR2 are SGHRS and YFSETQ. This CDR3 has 14 residues. CDR3 sequence: CASSLATGVDTQYF. The CDR3 DNA sequence: TGCGCCAGCAGCTTGGCTACAGGGGTAGATACGCAGTATTTT.

V usage is TRBV29-1 and J usage is TRBJ1-3, with 7 nucleotides matching TRBD1. Germline V CDR1 and CDR2: SQVTM, ANQGSEA. The CDR3 is 13 amino acids. With V trimmed by 6 bases and J by 1 base, 3 bases remained unmatched. CDR3 region: CSVATGSGNTIYF. CDR3 nucleotide sequence: TGCAGCGTGGCGACAGGGTCTGGAAACACCATATATTTT.

The chain employs TRBV30 and TRBJ1-2, with no clear D. The V gene's germline CDR1 is GTSNPN and CDR2 SVGIG (reference sequence). The CDR3 consists of 13 residues. The V end was cut by 0 bases, the J end by 4 bases, with 9 bases between. The CDR3 loop is CAWSVSSGYGYTF. CDR3 sequence (DNA): TGTGCCTGGAGTGTATCGTCCGGCTATGGCTACACCTTC.

The chain employs TRBV7-9 and TRBJ2-7, with a possible D match to TRBD2 (5 bases). This CDR3 has 13 amino acids. Germline values: CDR1 SEHNR, CDR2 FQNEAQ (reference sequence). The ends were cut back, 2 bases at V and 5 bases at J, with 10 bases in the middle. CDR3 residues: CASSLIVSDEQYF. The CDR3 nucleotides are TGTGCCAGCAGCTTAATTGTTAGCGACGAGCAGTACTTC.

This chain links TRBV6-6 with TRBJ2-5, with 11 bases identical to TRBD2. This CDR3 is 15 amino acids long. J gave up 5 bases and V 5 bases, and 7 bases lay outside the gene matches. The germline CDR1 and CDR2 sequences are MNHNY and SVGAGI (reference sequence). CDR3 nucleotide sequence: TGTGCCAGCAGTCCCCCTCCTAGCGGGGGGGAGACCCAGTACTTC. Translation gives CASSPPPSGGETQYF.

The chain couples TRBV6-1 to TRBJ1-1; no firm D call. CDR1 is MNHNS and CDR2 is SASEGT in the germline V gene. This CDR3 is built from 15 residues. The V end lost 8 bases, the J end lost 0 bases, and 16 bases lay between the germline ends. CDR3 DNA: TGTGCCAGCCGCCCCGGTTATACGGTGAACACTGAAGCTTTCTTT. This encodes CASRPGYTVNTEAFF.